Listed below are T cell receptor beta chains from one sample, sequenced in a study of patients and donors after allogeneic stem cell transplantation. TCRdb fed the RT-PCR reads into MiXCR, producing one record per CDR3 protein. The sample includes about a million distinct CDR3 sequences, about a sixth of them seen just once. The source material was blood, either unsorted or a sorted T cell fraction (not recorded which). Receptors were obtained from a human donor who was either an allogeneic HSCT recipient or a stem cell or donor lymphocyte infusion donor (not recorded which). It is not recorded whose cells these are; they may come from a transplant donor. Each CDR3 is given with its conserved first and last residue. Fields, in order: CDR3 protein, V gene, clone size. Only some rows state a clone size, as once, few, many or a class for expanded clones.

CDR3 protein: CASSIPGQGREQYF
V gene: TRBV5-1
clone size: few

CDR3 protein: CASSLAGVENTEAFF
V gene: TRBV5-1
clone size: .

CDR3 protein: CSASFSRGNQPQHF
V gene: TRBV20-1
clone size: few

CDR3 protein: CASSEGRIANYGYTF
V gene: TRBV2
clone size: .

CDR3 protein: CASKIPGFYGYTF
V gene: TRBV28
clone size: few

CDR3 protein: CASSLGTGGYSNQPQHF
V gene: TRBV5-6
clone size: many

CDR3 protein: CSARVRGSNQPQHF
V gene: TRBV20-1
clone size: few

CDR3 protein: CASSSPRRGNSGNTIYF
V gene: TRBV6-1
clone size: .

CDR3 protein: CASSNGQVADTQYF
V gene: TRBV21-1
clone size: .

CDR3 protein: CSVMTGAQETQYF
V gene: TRBV29-1
clone size: many

CDR3 protein: CAISKLADTYEQYF
V gene: TRBV10-3
clone size: few

CDR3 protein: CASSSSLAGGLTGELFF
V gene: TRBV7-3
clone size: .

CDR3 protein: CASSFIQVGQGGEAFF
V gene: TRBV12-3/TRBV12-4
clone size: few

CDR3 protein: CSARDRSGIKDEQFF
V gene: TRBV20-1
clone size: .

CDR3 protein: CASSTDRGAGANVLTF
V gene: TRBV5-1
clone size: .

CDR3 protein: CASSLELGSGNTIYF
V gene: TRBV5-1
clone size: many

CDR3 protein: CASSEGPATLRETQYF
V gene: TRBV25-1
clone size: .

CDR3 protein: CASSQVGGRAFF
V gene: TRBV4-1
clone size: few

CDR3 protein: CASSILGTPNEQFF
V gene: TRBV12-3/TRBV12-4
clone size: .

CDR3 protein: CASSVLAGNTDTQYF
V gene: TRBV9
clone size: few

CDR3 protein: CASSLEAGGKKAQYF
V gene: TRBV11-3
clone size: .

CDR3 protein: CSVEEGGGLGEKLFF
V gene: TRBV29-1
clone size: once

CDR3 protein: CASSLVFRTETQYF
V gene: TRBV12-3/TRBV12-4
clone size: .

CDR3 protein: CASSFPAGNTIYF
V gene: TRBV12-3/TRBV12-4
clone size: few

CDR3 protein: CATSGTRETQYF
V gene: TRBV24-1
clone size: many

CDR3 protein: CSARVCGSYSNQPQHF
V gene: TRBV20-1
clone size: .

CDR3 protein: CSASPDPGQGARTEAFF
V gene: TRBV20-1
clone size: few

CDR3 protein: CASSGTGGLDQPQHF
V gene: TRBV6-1
clone size: once

CDR3 protein: CASSYGGRETQYF
V gene: TRBV12-3/TRBV12-4
clone size: many

CDR3 protein: CASSAGQIYNSPLHF
V gene: TRBV12-3/TRBV12-4
clone size: many

CDR3 protein: CASEGINSGRITDTQYF
V gene: TRBV6-2/TRBV6-3
clone size: .

CDR3 protein: CASTQGVEQPQHF
V gene: TRBV12-3/TRBV12-4
clone size: many

CDR3 protein: CASSQDQRGSGNTIYF
V gene: TRBV4-1
clone size: few

CDR3 protein: CASSQDPEETQYF
V gene: TRBV6-1
clone size: few

CDR3 protein: CASSSDRVGTEAFF
V gene: TRBV5-1
clone size: .

CDR3 protein: CASSSQTGLGEKLFF
V gene: TRBV7-9
clone size: .

CDR3 protein: CASAAPPYEQYF
V gene: TRBV10-2
clone size: .

CDR3 protein: CASIASGGTQWYF
V gene: TRBV19
clone size: .

CDR3 protein: CASSLAGTSGGLYF
V gene: TRBV7-2
clone size: few